This TCR beta chain emerged from a study of control samples from healthy donors and cancer patients. Germline CDR1 reads MNHNY; CDR2 reads SVGAGI (reference sequence). Trimming took 6 bases from V and 3 from J, leaving 12 bases between them. The CDR3 is 13 residues long. Produced via immunoSEQ multiplex PCR; TCRdb's table is partial and in-frame only. The table lists around 84,000 clones, approximately 82% of them singletons. Sequenced: PBMCs. This clonotype was sampled from a man aged 55 to 70 with head and neck cancer. The rearrangement joins TRBV6-6 to TRBJ2-7; no firm D call. For the CDR3, the DNA is TGTGCCAGCAGGGCAGCACCTCTCTACGAGCAGTACTTC. It codes for CASRAAPLYEQYF.